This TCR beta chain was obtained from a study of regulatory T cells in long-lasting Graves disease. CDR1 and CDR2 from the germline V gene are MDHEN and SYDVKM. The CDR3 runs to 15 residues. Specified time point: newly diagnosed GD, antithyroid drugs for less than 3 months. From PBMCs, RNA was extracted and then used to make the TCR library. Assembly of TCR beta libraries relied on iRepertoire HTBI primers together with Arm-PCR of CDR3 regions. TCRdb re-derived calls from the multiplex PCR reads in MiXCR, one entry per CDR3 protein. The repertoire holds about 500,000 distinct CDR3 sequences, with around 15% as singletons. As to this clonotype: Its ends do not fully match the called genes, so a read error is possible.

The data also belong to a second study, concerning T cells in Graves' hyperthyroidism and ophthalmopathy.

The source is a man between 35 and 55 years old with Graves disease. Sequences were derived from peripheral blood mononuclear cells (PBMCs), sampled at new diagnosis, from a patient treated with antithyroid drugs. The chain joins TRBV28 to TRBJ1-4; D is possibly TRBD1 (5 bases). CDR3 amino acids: CVSSSGQGGNEKLFF. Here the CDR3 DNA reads TGTGTCAGCAGTTCGGGGCAGGGAGGGAACGAAAAACTGTTTTTT.